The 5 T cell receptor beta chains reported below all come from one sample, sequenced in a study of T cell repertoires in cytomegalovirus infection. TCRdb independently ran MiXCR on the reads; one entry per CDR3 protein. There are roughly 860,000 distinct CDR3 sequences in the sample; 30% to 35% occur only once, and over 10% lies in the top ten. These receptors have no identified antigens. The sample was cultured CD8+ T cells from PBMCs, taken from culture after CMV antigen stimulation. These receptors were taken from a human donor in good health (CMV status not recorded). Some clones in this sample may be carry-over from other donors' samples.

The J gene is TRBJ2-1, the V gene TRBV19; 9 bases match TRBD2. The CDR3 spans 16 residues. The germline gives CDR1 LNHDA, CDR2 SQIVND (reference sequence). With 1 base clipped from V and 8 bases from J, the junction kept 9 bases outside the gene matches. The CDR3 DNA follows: TGTGCCAGTAGTATAGTAGGAGCGGGGGGTGTAGATGAGCAGTTCTTC. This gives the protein CASSIVGAGGVDEQFF.

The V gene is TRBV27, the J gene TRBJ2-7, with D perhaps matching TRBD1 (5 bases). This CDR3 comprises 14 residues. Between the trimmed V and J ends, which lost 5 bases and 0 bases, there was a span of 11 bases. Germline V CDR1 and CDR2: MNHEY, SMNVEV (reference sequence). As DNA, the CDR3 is TGTGCCAGCAGTAAACAGGATTACTCCTACGAGCAGTACTTC. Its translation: CASSKQDYSYEQYF.

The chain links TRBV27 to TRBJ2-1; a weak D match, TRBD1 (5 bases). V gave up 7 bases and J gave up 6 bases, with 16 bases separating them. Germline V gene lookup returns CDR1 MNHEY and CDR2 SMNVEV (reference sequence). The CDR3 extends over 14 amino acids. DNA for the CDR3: TGTGCCAGCACATGGGGCGCGACCAGCAATGAGCAGTTCTTC. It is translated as CASTWGATSNEQFF.

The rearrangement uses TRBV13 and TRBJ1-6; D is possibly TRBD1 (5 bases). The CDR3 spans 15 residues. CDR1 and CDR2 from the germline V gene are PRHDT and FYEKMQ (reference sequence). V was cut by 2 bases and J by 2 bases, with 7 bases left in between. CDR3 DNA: TGTGCCAGCAGCTTACAGGGTCCCTATAATTCACCCCTCCACTTT. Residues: CASSLQGPYNSPLHF.

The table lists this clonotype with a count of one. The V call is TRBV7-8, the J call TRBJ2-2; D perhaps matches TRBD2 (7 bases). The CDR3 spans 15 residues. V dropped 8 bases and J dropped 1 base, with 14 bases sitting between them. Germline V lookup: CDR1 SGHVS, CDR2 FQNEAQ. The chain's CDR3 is CASDNREGNTGELFF. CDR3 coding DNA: TGTGCCAGCGACAACAGGGAGGGGAACACCGGGGAGCTGTTTTTT. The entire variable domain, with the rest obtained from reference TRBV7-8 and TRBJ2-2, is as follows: GAGVSQSPRYKVAKRGQDVALRCDPISGHVSLFWYQQALGQGPEFLTYFQNEAQLDKSGLPSDRFFAERPEGSVSTLKIQRTQQEDSAVYLCASDNREGNTGELFFGEGSRLTVL.